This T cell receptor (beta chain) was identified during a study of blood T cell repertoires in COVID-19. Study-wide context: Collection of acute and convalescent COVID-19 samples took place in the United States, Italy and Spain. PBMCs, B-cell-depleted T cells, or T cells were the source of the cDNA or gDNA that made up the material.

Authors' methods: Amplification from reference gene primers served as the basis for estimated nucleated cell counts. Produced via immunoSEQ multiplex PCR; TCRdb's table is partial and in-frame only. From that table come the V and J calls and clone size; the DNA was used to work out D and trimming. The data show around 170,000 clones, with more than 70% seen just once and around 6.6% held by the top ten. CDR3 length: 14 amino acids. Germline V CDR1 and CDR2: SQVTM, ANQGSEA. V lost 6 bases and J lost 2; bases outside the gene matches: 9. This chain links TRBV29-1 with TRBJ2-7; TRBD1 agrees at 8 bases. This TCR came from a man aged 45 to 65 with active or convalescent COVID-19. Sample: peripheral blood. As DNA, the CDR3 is TGCAGCGTAGCTCACGGACAGGGACCCTACGAGCAGTACTTC. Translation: CSVAHGQGPYEQYF.